The TCR beta chain described here comes from a study of siplizumab effects on memory and regulatory T cells. After removal of 7 bases from V and 7 bases from J, the junction contained 3 bases not matched to a gene. The CDR3 is 12 amino acids. Germline CDR1 is SEHNR and CDR2 is FQNEAQ (reference sequence). Data came from immunoSEQ multiplex PCR; TCRdb stores just in-frame clones and leaves some out. The data contain about 100,000 clones, 75% to 95% of them seen just once; the ten biggest clones take up roughly 0.15%. This sequence originates from a human donor in good health. The sequencing sample was made of CD4+ T cells sorted from blood. The gene calls are TRBV7-9 and TRBJ2-2; 7 bases match TRBD2. In nucleotides, the CDR3 is TGTGCCAGCACCTCGGGGGGCGGGGAGCTGTTTTTT. Translation: CASTSGGGELFF.